These 30 T cell receptor beta chains were all obtained from the same sample, sequenced in a study of Tregs in tolerant kidney transplant recipients. TCRdb keeps only in-frame clones here, not all; method: immunoSEQ multiplex PCR. The sample includes about 94,000 clones, 80% to 95% of them seen just once. Here the sequenced sample was CD4+ T cells from blood, taken before the transplant. These receptors all stem from a human donor who received a combined kidney and bone marrow transplant.

V usage is TRBV7-3 and J usage is TRBJ1-5; weak D call: TRBD1 (6 bases). The germline CDR1 and CDR2 sequences are SGHTA and FQGTGA. The CDR3 is made up of 17 amino acids. V was shortened by 1 base and J by 2 bases, with 15 bases between the two germline ends. The CDR3 DNA reads TGTGCCAGCAGCTTAAAAGTTAGGACAGAGTGCAATCAGCCCCAGCATTTT. This gives the protein CASSLKVRTECNQPQHF.

The chain employs TRBV9 and TRBJ2-1, with 14 nucleotides matching TRBD2. The CDR3 is 17 residues long. The V gene end was trimmed by 4 bases and the J gene end by 7 bases; junction bases not matched to a gene: 10. Germline V gene sequence: CDR1 SGDLS, CDR2 YYNGEE. The chain's CDR3 is CASSYPGGTSGSNEQFF. The CDR3 nucleotides are TGTGCCAGCAGCTACCCAGGAGGGACTAGCGGGAGTAATGAGCAGTTCTTC.

The chain is built from TRBV7-2 and TRBJ2-6; D unclear. The CDR3 length is 15 residues. The V end lost 2 bases, the J end lost 1 base, and 6 bases lay between the germline ends. The germline gives CDR1 SGHTA, CDR2 FQGNSA. In DNA, the CDR3 is TGTGCCAGCAGCTTAATCATGTCTGGGGCCAACGTCCTGACTTTC. Residues: CASSLIMSGANVLTF.

Comment on this clone: Within the sample, other DNA sequences also encode this same CDR3. The DNA of the CDR3 is TGTGCCAGCAGCTTAACGGCGGGGAACTATGGCTACACCTTC. Its protein is CASSLTAGNYGYTF. The chain combines TRBV7-3 with TRBJ1-2; unclear D gene. Germline values: CDR1 SGHTA, CDR2 FQGTGA. The CDR3 runs to 14 residues. V was shortened by 0 bases and J by 2 bases, with 7 bases between the two germline ends.

This clone was seen a few times. This chain joins TRBV2 and TRBJ1-4; D not resolved. The CDR3 is 11 residues long. The V end was cut by 5 bases, the J end by 7 bases, with 5 bases between. CDR1 and CDR2 from the germline V gene are SNHLY and FYNNEI. The DNA of the CDR3 is TGTGCCAGCAGTTCGAGTGAAAAACTGTTTTTT. This codes for CASSSSEKLFF. The complete variable domain, with remaining parts taken from reference TRBV2 and TRBJ1-4, reads EPEVTQTPSHQVTQMGQEVILRCVPISNHLYFYWYRQILGQKVEFLVSFYNNEISEKSEIFDDQFSVERPDGSNFTLKIRSTKLEDSAMYFCASSSSEKLFFGSGTQLSVL.

V gene TRBV28 combines with J gene TRBJ2-7; possible D gene TRBD1, 5 bases. This CDR3 comprises 14 residues. CDR1 and CDR2 from the germline V gene are MDHEN and SYDVKM. Trimming pared 5 bases from V and 0 bases from J, leaving 11 bases between. The CDR3 nucleotides read TGTGCCAGCAGTACAGGTCCTTCCTCCTACGAGCAGTACTTC. Its protein is CASSTGPSSYEQYF. The complete variable domain, with remaining parts taken from reference TRBV28 and TRBJ2-7, reads DVKVTQSSRYLVKRTGEKVFLECVQDMDHENMFWYRQDPGLGLRLIYFSYDVKMKEKGDIPEGYSVSREKKERFSLILESASTNQTSMYLCASSTGPSSYEQYFGPGTRLTVT.

The rearrangement joins TRBV7-9 to TRBJ2-5, with D possibly TRBD1 on 6 matching bases. The V gene's germline CDR1 is SEHNR and CDR2 FQNEAQ (reference sequence). V dropped 6 bases and J dropped 0 bases, with 14 bases sitting between them. The CDR3 is 15 amino acids. The CDR3: CASSPGQLYQETQYF. The DNA of the CDR3 is TGTGCCAGCAGTCCCGGACAGTTGTACCAAGAGACCCAGTACTTC.

V is TRBV5-1 and J is TRBJ1-3; D uncertain. This CDR3 is 16 amino acids long. Deletions cut 0 bases from V and 4 bases from J, with 14 bases between. Germline V gene sequence: CDR1 SGHRS, CDR2 YFSETQ. The CDR3 sequence: CASSLATGSSGNTIYF. CDR3 DNA sequence: TGCGCCAGCAGCTTGGCAACGGGGTCCTCAGGAAACACCATATATTTT.

This rearrangement joins TRBV30 to TRBJ1-1, with D possibly being TRBD1 (6 bases). Germline CDR1 is GTSNPN and CDR2 is SVGIG (reference sequence). This CDR3 has 17 residues. V lost 4 bases to trimming and J lost 5 bases, with 26 bases between them. In nucleotides, the CDR3 is TGTGCCTGGAATAACACGAATCCTCGGGGGGCGAGTACTGAAGCTTTCTTT. Translation gives CAWNNTNPRGASTEAFF.

The rearrangement joins TRBV11-3 to TRBJ1-6; D is ambiguous. The germline CDR1 and CDR2 sequences are SGHNT and YENEEA. V lost 0 bases, J lost 7 bases, and 7 bases lay in between. This CDR3 region has 14 residues. CDR3 sequence (DNA): TGTGCCAGCAGCTTAGACACATACAATTCACCCCTCCACTTT. Amino acids: CASSLDTYNSPLHF. The variable domain in full, with the rest retrieved from reference TRBV11-3 and TRBJ1-6, is EAGVVQSPRYKIIEKKQPVAFWCNPISGHNTLYWYLQNLGQGPELLIRYENEEAVDDSQLPKDRFSAERLKGVDSTLKIQPAELGDSAVYLCASSLDTYNSPLHFGNGTRLTVT.

V and J are TRBV6-1 and TRBJ2-2; 10 bases match TRBD1. The CDR3 totals 18 residues. V dropped 4 bases and J dropped 6; count of bases not matched to a gene: 14. Germline CDR1 MNHNS, CDR2 SASEGT. The CDR3 here is CASSAITLTGGDAGELFF. The CDR3 region has the DNA TGTGCCAGCAGTGCAATCACCCTGACAGGGGGCGATGCCGGGGAGCTGTTTTTT.

The chain is built from TRBV5-1 and TRBJ2-3, with TRBD1 matching 7 bases. J lost 4 bases, V lost 0 bases, and 8 bases had no gene match. The CDR3 loop spans 16 amino acids. Per germline, CDR1 SGHRS and CDR2 YFSETQ. The CDR3 nucleotides read TGCGCCAGCAGCTTGGGACAGGGTTTTTCTGCAGATACGCAGTATTTT. It codes for CASSLGQGFSADTQYF.

V and J are TRBV5-1 and TRBJ2-3; TRBD1 matches 7 bases. Trimming removed 2 bases from V and 1 base from J; junction bases left unmatched: 4. The CDR3 has 15 amino acids. CDR1 is SGHRS and CDR2 is YFSETQ in the germline V gene. CDR3 DNA sequence: TGCGCCAGCAGCTTAGGGACAGACCGCACAGATACGCAGTATTTT. Translating it yields CASSLGTDRTDTQYF.

The chain employs TRBV7-2 and TRBJ2-5; D is ambiguous. V shed 2 bases and J shed 5 bases, with 12 bases lying between them. Per germline, CDR1 SGHTA and CDR2 FQGNSA. The CDR3 sequence is 14 residues long. As DNA, the CDR3 is TGTGCCAGCAGCTTAAATCCCCCTCCCGAGACCCAGTACTTC. As protein: CASSLNPPPETQYF.

This clone was found once. The chain recombines TRBV5-1 with TRBJ1-2, with 9 nucleotides matching TRBD1. Germline CDR1 is SGHRS and CDR2 is YFSETQ. The CDR3 totals 19 residues. The V and J ends lost 5 bases and 2 bases, in that order; junction bases with no gene match: 19. CDR3 sequence: CASRPNPGQGIAVNYGYTF. The DNA of the CDR3 is TGCGCCAGCAGACCTAACCCGGGACAGGGCATTGCGGTGAACTATGGCTACACCTTC.

V is TRBV30 and J is TRBJ2-7; 9 bases align to TRBD1. The junction had 6 bases not matched to a gene; V was cut back by 3 bases and J by 12 bases. The CDR3 is 11 residues long. CDR1 GTSNPN and CDR2 SVGIG come from the germline V gene (reference sequence). The CDR3 DNA reads TGTGCCTGGAGCGTTGGGACAGGGCGGTACTTC. Its translation is CAWSVGTGRYF. Supplemented by reference TRBV30 and TRBJ2-7, the full variable domain reads SQTIHQWPATLVQPVGSPLSLECTVEGTSNPNLYWYRQAAGRGLQLLFYSVGIGQISSEVPQNLSASRPQDRQFILSSKKLLLSDSGFYLCAWSVGTGRYFGPGTRLTVT.

The V call is TRBV9, the J call TRBJ2-2, with 7 bases aligning to TRBD2. Germline loops: CDR1 SGDLS, CDR2 YYNGEE. With V trimmed by 2 bases and J by 0 bases, 4 bases remained unmatched. This CDR3 contains 16 residues. CDR3 in amino acids: CASSVVAGTNTGELFF. The CDR3 DNA reads as TGTGCCAGCAGCGTCGTAGCGGGCACGAACACCGGGGAGCTGTTTTTT. Filled out from reference TRBV9 and TRBJ2-2, the complete variable domain reads DSGVTQTPKHLITATGQRVTLRCSPRSGDLSVYWYQQSLDQGLQFLIQYYNGEERAKGNILERFSAQQFPDLHSELNLSSLELGDSALYFCASSVVAGTNTGELFFGEGSRLTVL.

V and J are TRBV5-1 and TRBJ2-3; 12 nucleotides line up with TRBD2. Trimming cost V 7 bases and J 0 bases; bases outside gene matches: 3. This CDR3 is 15 amino acids long. Germline V gene lookup returns CDR1 SGHRS and CDR2 YFSETQ. The CDR3, as DNA: TGCGCCAGCGCAGGGACTAGCGGGAGCACAGATACGCAGTATTTT. Translation: CASAGTSGSTDTQYF.

J is TRBJ2-7 and V is TRBV19, with 8 bases matching TRBD1. V lost 1 base and J lost 4; bases outside the gene matches: 9. This CDR3 spans 16 amino acids. The germline CDR1 and CDR2 sequences are LNHDA and SQIVND (reference sequence). This CDR3 reads CASSIGRRTGTYEQYF. The CDR3 nucleotides read TGTGCCAGTAGTATAGGGCGGCGGACAGGGACATACGAGCAGTACTTC.

The chain couples TRBV19 to TRBJ2-1, with D possibly TRBD1 on 6 matching bases. The V and J ends lost 6 bases and 13 bases respectively, with 19 bases between them. The germline CDR1 and CDR2 sequences are LNHDA and SQIVND (reference sequence). This CDR3 is built from 13 residues. The CDR3 region has the DNA TGTGCCAGTAGCGAGGGTAGGGGGACCCCCCAGTTCTTC. Amino acids: CASSEGRGTPQFF.

The J gene is TRBJ1-2, the V gene TRBV19; 9 bases align to TRBD1. In germline, CDR1 is LNHDA, CDR2 SQIVND (reference sequence). This CDR3 is 17 amino acids long. V lost 3 bases to trimming and J lost 5 bases; unmatched junction nucleotides: 13. CDR3 nucleotides: TGTGCCAGTAGTATGAGTTCTGCCGGGACAGGGTTTTATGGCTACACCTTC. As protein: CASSMSSAGTGFYGYTF. The full variable domain, rest sourced from reference TRBV19 and TRBJ1-2, is DGGITQSPKYLFRKEGQNVTLSCEQNLNHDAMYWYRQDPGQGLRLIYYSQIVNDFQKGDIAEGYSVSREKKESFPLTVTSAQKNPTAFYLCASSMSSAGTGFYGYTFGSGTRLTVV.

This rearrangement joins TRBV5-1 to TRBJ2-7; a possible D gene is TRBD1 (5 bases). CDR1 is SGHRS, CDR2 YFSETQ, per germline. Trimming left V 0 bases short and J 6 bases short, with 16 bases between. The CDR3 length is 15 residues. CDR3 residues: CASSLANTKGPEQYF. The CDR3 region has the DNA TGCGCCAGCAGCTTGGCTAACACCAAGGGGCCCGAGCAGTACTTC.

The chain couples TRBV5-6 to TRBJ1-2; 7 bases map to TRBD1. The J segment lost 4 bases and the V segment lost 0 bases, leaving 6 bases of the junction unmatched. The length of the CDR3 is 15 residues. Germline V gene lookup returns CDR1 SGHDT and CDR2 YYEEEE. The DNA for the CDR3 is TGTGCCAGCAGCTTGGACGGCAGGGGGGCCTATGGCTACACCTTC. Translation gives CASSLDGRGAYGYTF.

This chain links TRBV4-1 with TRBJ2-3, with D possibly matching TRBD1 (5 bases). Trimming took off 0 bases at V and 2 bases at J, with 12 bases between the two ends. CDR1 is MGHRA and CDR2 is YSYEKL in the germline V gene. This CDR3 is 16 amino acids long. DNA of the CDR3: TGCGCCAGCAGCCAAGATTCTGGCAGGGCCACAGATACGCAGTATTTT. Translating gives CASSQDSGRATDTQYF.

This clone was counted between two and nine times. The chain uses TRBV4-1 and TRBJ1-4; D possibly corresponds to TRBD1 (5 bases). This CDR3 comprises 14 residues. Trimming cost V 0 bases and J 10 bases, with 12 bases left between them. From germline, CDR1 is MGHRA and CDR2 YSYEKL. CDR3 sequence (DNA): TGCGCCAGCAGCCAAGACAGGGAAATTGGAAAACTGTTTTTT. This encodes CASSQDREIGKLFF.

In its sample, this clone was seen a few times. V is TRBV7-9 and J is TRBJ1-3; D perhaps matches TRBD1 (6 bases). CDR1 and CDR2 (germline): SEHNR, FQNEAQ (reference sequence). CDR3 length: 16 amino acids. Deletions cut 9 bases from V and 0 bases from J, with 18 bases between. The CDR3 spells CASLKGTDSSGNTIYF. The CDR3 region has the DNA TGTGCCAGTCTTAAAGGGACGGACAGCTCTGGAAACACCATATATTTT.

This chain joins TRBV19 and TRBJ1-2; 10 positions match TRBD1. V was pared by 3 bases and J by 2 bases, with 6 bases of the junction left unmatched. In germline, CDR1 is LNHDA, CDR2 SQIVND (reference sequence). The CDR3 is 16 amino acids. DNA for the CDR3: TGTGCCAGTAGTATGGGACAGGGGCTTTTAAACTATGGCTACACCTTC. Translated, it gives CASSMGQGLLNYGYTF.

This CDR3 is CASRGGIHEQYF. The CDR3 region has the DNA TGTGCCAGCAGGGGGGGGATCCACGAGCAGTACTTC. The rearrangement joins TRBV27 to TRBJ2-7, with 7 nucleotides matching TRBD2. Looked up from germline, CDR1 is MNHEY and CDR2 is SMNVEV (reference sequence). Losses at the gene ends were 6 bases for V and 5 bases for J; bases not matched to a gene: 4. The CDR3 extends over 12 amino acids.

The chain is built from TRBV18 and TRBJ2-7; 8 bases map to TRBD1. After removal of 1 base from V and 5 bases from J, the junction contained 7 bases not matched to a gene. This CDR3 is 15 amino acids long. Germline-derived CDR1 and CDR2 are KGHSH and LQKENI. CDR3 in DNA: TGTGCCAGCTCACCACGGGGACAGGTTATCAACGAGCAGTACTTC. The encoded protein is CASSPRGQVINEQYF.

The chain combines TRBV4-1 with TRBJ1-4; D gene ambiguous. CDR3 length: 17 amino acids. In germline, CDR1 is MGHRA, CDR2 YSYEKL. V was pared by 1 base and J by 2 bases, with 14 bases between. The CDR3 sequence: CASSQGVVRETNEKLFF. The CDR3 DNA sequence: TGCGCCAGCAGCCAAGGGGTGGTGCGGGAGACTAATGAAAAACTGTTTTTT.